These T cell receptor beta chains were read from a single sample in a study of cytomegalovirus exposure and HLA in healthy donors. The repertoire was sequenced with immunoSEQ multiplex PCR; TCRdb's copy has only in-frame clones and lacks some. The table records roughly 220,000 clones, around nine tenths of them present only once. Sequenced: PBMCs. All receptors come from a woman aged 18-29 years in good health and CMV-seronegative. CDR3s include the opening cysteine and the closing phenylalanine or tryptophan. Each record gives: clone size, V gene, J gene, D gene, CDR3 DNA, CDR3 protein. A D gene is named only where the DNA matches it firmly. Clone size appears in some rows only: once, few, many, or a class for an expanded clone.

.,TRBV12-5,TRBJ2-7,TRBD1,TGTGCTAGTGGTTTGCGAACCGGGACAGGATCCTACGAGCAGTACTTC,CASGLRTGTGSYEQYF
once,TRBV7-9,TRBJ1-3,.,TGTGCCAGCAGCTTAGACTTGGGCAGGGCCTCCCGCTCCATATATTTT,CASSLDLGRASRSIYF
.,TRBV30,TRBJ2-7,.,TGTGCCTGGAGTGTACAAGGAGGCGAGCAGTACTTC,CAWSVQGGEQYF
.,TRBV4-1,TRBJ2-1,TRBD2,TGCGCCAGCAGCCAAACCCCGGGACTAGGGGGTGGTGAGCAGTTCTTC,CASSQTPGLGGGEQFF
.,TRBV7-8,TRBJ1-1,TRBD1,TGTGCCAGCAGCTTCAGGGGGCTCGGCACTGAAGCTTTCTTT,CASSFRGLGTEAFF
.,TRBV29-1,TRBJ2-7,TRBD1,TGCAGTGCCGGACAGGGGACACACGAGCAGTACTTC,CSAGQGTHEQYF
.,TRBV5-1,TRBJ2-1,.,TGCGCCAGCAGCCCGGCCGGATTACTAGTAACTTTGAATGAGCAGTTCTTC,CASSPAGLLVTLNEQFF
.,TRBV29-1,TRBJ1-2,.,TGCAGCGTTGCTCTATTCAATGGCTACACCTTC,CSVALFNGYTF
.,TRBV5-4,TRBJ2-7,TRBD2,TGTGCCAGCAGCTTAGCGGGAGCCCCCTACGAGCAGTACTTC,CASSLAGAPYEQYF
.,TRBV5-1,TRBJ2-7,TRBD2,TGCGCCAGCAGCTTGGGACTAGCGGGGGCGATATACGAAGAGCAGTACTTC,CASSLGLAGAIYEEQYF
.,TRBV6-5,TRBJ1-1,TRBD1,TGTGCCAGCAGTTATCGACAGGGGGCAGGGTACACTGAAGCTTTCTTT,CASSYRQGAGYTEAFF
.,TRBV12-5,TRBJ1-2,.,TGTGCTAGTTCTACAGGGAATGGTAACTATGGCTACACCTTC,CASSTGNGNYGYTF
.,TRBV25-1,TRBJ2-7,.,TGTGCCAGCAGTGGCGGCCCGGCCTACGAGCAGTACTTC,CASSGGPAYEQYF
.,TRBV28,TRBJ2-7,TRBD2,TGTGCCAGCATTCAGAGACTAGCGGCATCCTACGAGCAGTACTTC,CASIQRLAASYEQYF
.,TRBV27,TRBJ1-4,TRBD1,TGTGCCAGCAGTTTCAATGCGGGCGACAGGGGTGAAAAACTGTTTTTT,CASSFNAGDRGEKLFF
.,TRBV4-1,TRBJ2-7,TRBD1,TGCGCCAGCAGCCAAGGACAGGGGGGATCCTACGAGCAGTACTTC,CASSQGQGGSYEQYF
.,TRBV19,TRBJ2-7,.,TGTGCCAGTAGTATCCCCCGGGGCGAGCAGTACTTC,CASSIPRGEQYF
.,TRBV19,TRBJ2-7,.,TGTGCCAGTAGTATAGGGGGCAACTTCTACGAGCAGTACTTC,CASSIGGNFYEQYF
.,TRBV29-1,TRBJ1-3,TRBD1,TGCAGCGTTAAGGACAGGGCTGGAAACACCATATATTTT,CSVKDRAGNTIYF
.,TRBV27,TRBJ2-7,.,TGTGCCAGCAGTTTAACAGGTTTGAGCTCCTACGAGCAGTACTTC,CASSLTGLSSYEQYF
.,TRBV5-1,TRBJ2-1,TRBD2,TGCGCCAGCAGCCCGGGGACTAGCGGGAGGCTTGAGCAGTTCTTC,CASSPGTSGRLEQFF
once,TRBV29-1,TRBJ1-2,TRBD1,TGCAGCGTGATCGGGACAGGGGAAGGCTACACCTTC,CSVIGTGEGYTF
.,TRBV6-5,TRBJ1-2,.,TGTGCCAGCAGCTACACCGCCGTATCGAGCGGCTACACCTTC,CASSYTAVSSGYTF
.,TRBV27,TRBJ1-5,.,TGTGCCAGCAGAGGAGGAGCGGTTAGCAATCAGCCCCAGCATTTT,CASRGGAVSNQPQHF
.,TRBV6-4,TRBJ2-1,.,TGTGCCAGCAGTGACTCGCGCTTTGAGCAGTTCTTC,CASSDSRFEQFF
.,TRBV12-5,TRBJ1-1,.,TGTGCTAGTGGTTCTGGGCATCCCATGAACACTGAAGCTTTCTTT,CASGSGHPMNTEAFF
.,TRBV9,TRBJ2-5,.,TGTGCCAGCAGCGTAGGGATTGAAGCGCCGGGAGAGACCCAGTACTTC,CASSVGIEAPGETQYF
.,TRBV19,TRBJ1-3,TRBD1,TGTGCCAGTACCCTCCGCGGACAGGGGGAAGGAAACACCATATATTTT,CASTLRGQGEGNTIYF
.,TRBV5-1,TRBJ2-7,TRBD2,TGCGCCAGCAGCATAGGGACTAGAGACGAGCAGTACTTC,CASSIGTRDEQYF
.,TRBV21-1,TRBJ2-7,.,TGTGCCCGGGGGACAGGGGGCAGCGACGAGCAGTACTTC,CARGTGGSDEQYF
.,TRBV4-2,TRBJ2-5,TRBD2,TGTGCCAGCAGCCCCCGAGCCGGACTAGCGGCCCAAGAGACCCAGTACTTC,CASSPRAGLAAQETQYF
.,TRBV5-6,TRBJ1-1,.,TGTGCCAGCAGCCCCGGTGGAGGGATGGCATTCAACACTGAAGCTTTCTTT,CASSPGGGMAFNTEAFF
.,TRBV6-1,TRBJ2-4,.,TGTGCCAGCAGCGCCGGGGGACAAAACATTCAGTACTTC,CASSAGGQNIQYF
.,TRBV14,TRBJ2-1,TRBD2,TGTGCCAGCAGCGGGTTAAGCGGGAGCGCCTACAATGAGCAGTTCTTC,CASSGLSGSAYNEQFF
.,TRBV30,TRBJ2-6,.,TGTGCCTGGAGTGTACGAGGTTCTGGGGCCAACGTCCTGACTTTC,CAWSVRGSGANVLTF
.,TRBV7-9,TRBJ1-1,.,TGTGCCAGCAGCTTAGTAAAAAACACTGAAGCTTTCTTT,CASSLVKNTEAFF
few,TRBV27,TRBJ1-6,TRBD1,TGTGCCAGCAGGACAGGGGGCCTTTCACCCCTCCACTTT,CASRTGGLSPLHF
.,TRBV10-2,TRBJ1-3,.,TGCGCCAGCCCCGTTTGGGGGCAGGGCAACACCATATATTTT,CASPVWGQGNTIYF
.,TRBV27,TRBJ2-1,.,TGTGCCAGCAGAACGGGGAGCTCCTACAATGAGCAGTTCTTC,CASRTGSSYNEQFF
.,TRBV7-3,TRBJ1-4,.,TGTGCCAGCAGCTTGACAGGAAAGGTCGGGGAAAAACTGTTTTTT,CASSLTGKVGEKLFF
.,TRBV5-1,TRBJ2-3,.,TGCGCCAGCAGTTTAGGAGGAGATACGCAGTATTTT,CASSLGGDTQYF
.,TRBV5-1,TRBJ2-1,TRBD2,TGCGCCAGCAGCTGGGTCCTACTAGCGGGAGGTAAATCCTACAATGAGCAGTTCTTC,CASSWVLLAGGKSYNEQFF
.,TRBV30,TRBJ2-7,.,TGTGCCTGGAGTGTTGGACTCTCGGCCGAGCAGTACTTC,CAWSVGLSAEQYF
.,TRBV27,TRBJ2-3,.,TGTGCCAGCAGTTTATTAGGGCTAGCGAGTGGTACGCAGTATTTT,CASSLLGLASGTQYF
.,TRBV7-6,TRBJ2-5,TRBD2,TGTGCCAGCAGCTTAGCTAACCCTAGCGGGAGCGAGACCCAGTACTTC,CASSLANPSGSETQYF
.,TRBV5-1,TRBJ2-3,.,TGCGCCAGCAGCCCCCAGGACAGTGCCACAGATACGCAGTATTTT,CASSPQDSATDTQYF
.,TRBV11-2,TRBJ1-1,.,TGTGCCAGCAGCTTAGCACATCGGAACACTGAAGCTTTCTTT,CASSLAHRNTEAFF
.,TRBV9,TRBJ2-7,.,TGTGCCAGCAGCGTAGTTCCGGGGAACTCCTACGAGCAGTACTTC,CASSVVPGNSYEQYF
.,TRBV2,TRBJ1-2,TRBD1,TGTGCCAGCTTCCGCGACAGGGACTATGGCTACACCTTC,CASFRDRDYGYTF
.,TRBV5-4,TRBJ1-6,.,TGTGCCAGCAGCTTAGGAAATGTCGGAGCGGGGCCCCTCCACTTT,CASSLGNVGAGPLHF
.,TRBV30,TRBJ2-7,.,TGTGCCTGGAGGCGCATGCGGCCAGACGAGCAGTACTTC,CAWRRMRPDEQYF
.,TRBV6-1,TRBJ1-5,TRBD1,TGTGCCAGCAGCCGACAGGGCTCTGACAATCAGCCCCAGCATTTT,CASSRQGSDNQPQHF
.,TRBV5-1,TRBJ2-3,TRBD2,TGCGCCAGCAGCTCCAGCGGGAGGGCCAGGACAGATACGCAGTATTTT,CASSSSGRARTDTQYF
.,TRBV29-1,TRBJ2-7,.,TGCAGCGTTGAAACAGGATTAAGCGTCGAGCAGTACTTC,CSVETGLSVEQYF